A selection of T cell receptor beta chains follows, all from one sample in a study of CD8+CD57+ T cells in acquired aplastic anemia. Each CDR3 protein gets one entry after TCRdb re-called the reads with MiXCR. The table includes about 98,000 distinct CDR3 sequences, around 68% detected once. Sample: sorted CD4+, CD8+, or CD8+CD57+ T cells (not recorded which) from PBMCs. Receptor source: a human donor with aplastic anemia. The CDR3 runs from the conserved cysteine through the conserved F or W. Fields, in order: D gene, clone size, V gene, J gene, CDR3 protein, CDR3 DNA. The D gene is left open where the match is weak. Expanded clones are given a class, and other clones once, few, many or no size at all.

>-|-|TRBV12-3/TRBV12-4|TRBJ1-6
CASSLTHTGTPLHF
TGTGCCAGCAGTTTAACCCACACGGGTACACCCCTCCACTTT
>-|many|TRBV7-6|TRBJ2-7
CASSLTVVKEQYF
TGTGCCAGCAGCTTAACAGTGGTAAAGGAGCAGTACTTC
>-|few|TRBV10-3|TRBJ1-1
CAISLLGNTEAFF
TGTGCCATCAGCCTATTGGGGAACACTGAAGCTTTCTTT
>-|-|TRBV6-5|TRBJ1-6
CASSYGDINSPLHF
TGTGCCAGCAGTTATGGAGACATTAATTCACCCCTCCACTTT
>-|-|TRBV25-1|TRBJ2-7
CARRSGRSLREQYF
TGTGCCAGAAGATCGGGACGGAGCCTACGAGAGCAGTACTTC
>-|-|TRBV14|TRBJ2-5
CASSPRLGVKETQYF
TGTGCCAGCAGCCCACGGCTGGGGGTTAAAGAGACCCAGTACTTC
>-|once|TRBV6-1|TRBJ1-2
CASSEYLYGYTF
TGTGCCAGCAGTGAATATCTCTATGGCTACACCTTC
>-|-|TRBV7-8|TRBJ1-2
CASSLLGNYGYTF
TGTGCCAGCAGCTTATTAGGGAACTATGGCTACACCTTC
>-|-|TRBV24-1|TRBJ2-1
CATSHHPLNEQFF
TGTGCCACCTCCCATCACCCTTTGAATGAGCAGTTCTTC
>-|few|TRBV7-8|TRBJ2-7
CASSVRAYEQYF
TGTGCCAGCAGCGTCAGGGCCTACGAGCAGTACTTC
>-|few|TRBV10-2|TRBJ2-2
CASSESRGPNTGELFF
TGCGCCAGCAGTGAGTCTAGGGGCCCGAACACCGGGGAGCTGTTTTTT
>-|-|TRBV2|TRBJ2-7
CASIGAGYEQYF
TGTGCCAGCATCGGGGCCGGCTACGAGCAGTACTTC
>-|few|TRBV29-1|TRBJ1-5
CSVEDGGSNQPQHF
TGCAGCGTTGAAGATGGGGGAAGCAATCAGCCCCAGCATTTT
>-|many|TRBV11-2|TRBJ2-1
CASSLSIFDEQFF
TGTGCCAGCAGCTTATCTATCTTTGATGAGCAGTTCTTC
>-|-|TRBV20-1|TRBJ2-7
CSARDLDYGSYEQYF
TGCAGTGCTAGAGATCTCGACTACGGTTCCTACGAGCAGTACTTC
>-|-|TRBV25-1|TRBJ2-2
CASSDRGDTGELFF
TGTGCCAGCAGTGACAGGGGGGACACCGGGGAGCTGTTTTTT
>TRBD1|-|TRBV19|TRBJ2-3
CASNKRHLGQGPDTQYF
TGTGCCAGTAATAAGCGCCACCTGGGACAGGGTCCAGATACGCAGTATTTT
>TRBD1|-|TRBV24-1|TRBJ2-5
CATSDPGQGGETQYF
TGTGCCACCAGTGACCCCGGACAGGGTGGAGAGACCCAGTACTTC